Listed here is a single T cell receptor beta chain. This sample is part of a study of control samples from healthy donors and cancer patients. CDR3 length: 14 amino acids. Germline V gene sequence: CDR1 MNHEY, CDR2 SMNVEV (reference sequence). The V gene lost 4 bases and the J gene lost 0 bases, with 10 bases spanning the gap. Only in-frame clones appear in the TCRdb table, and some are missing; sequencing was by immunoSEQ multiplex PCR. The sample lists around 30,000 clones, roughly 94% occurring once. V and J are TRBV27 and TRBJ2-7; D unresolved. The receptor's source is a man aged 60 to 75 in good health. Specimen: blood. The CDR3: CASSWGRTSYEQYF. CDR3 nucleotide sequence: TGTGCCAGCAGTTGGGGTAGGACCTCCTACGAGCAGTACTTC.